This T cell receptor (beta chain) was obtained from a study of blood T cell repertoires in COVID-19. Study context: Italy, Spain and the United States were the sources of the convalescent and acute COVID-19 samples.

Seattle researchers signed up patients amid active infection and tracked them longitudinally. Per the original methods: Reference gene primer amplification gave estimated nucleated cell counts. Produced via immunoSEQ multiplex PCR; TCRdb's table is partial and in-frame only. V, J and clone size were drawn from that table, and D and trimming were deduced from the DNA. Of more than 200,000 clones listed, around nine tenths were seen once; the top ten hold about 5%. From germline, CDR1 is SNHLY and CDR2 FYNNEI. The CDR3 runs 16 residues. The V gene end was trimmed by 8 bases and the J gene end by 2 bases; junction bases not matched to a gene: 9.

The receptor comes from a woman aged 55-70 years with COVID-19, enrolled during active disease. Sequencing was carried out using peripheral blood. This sequence joins TRBV2 and TRBJ2-1; 10 bases are a match to TRBD2. The CDR3: CASSRRSGGAYNEQFF. The DNA of the CDR3 is TGTGCCAGCTCCCGAAGGAGCGGGGGGGCCTACAATGAGCAGTTCTTC.